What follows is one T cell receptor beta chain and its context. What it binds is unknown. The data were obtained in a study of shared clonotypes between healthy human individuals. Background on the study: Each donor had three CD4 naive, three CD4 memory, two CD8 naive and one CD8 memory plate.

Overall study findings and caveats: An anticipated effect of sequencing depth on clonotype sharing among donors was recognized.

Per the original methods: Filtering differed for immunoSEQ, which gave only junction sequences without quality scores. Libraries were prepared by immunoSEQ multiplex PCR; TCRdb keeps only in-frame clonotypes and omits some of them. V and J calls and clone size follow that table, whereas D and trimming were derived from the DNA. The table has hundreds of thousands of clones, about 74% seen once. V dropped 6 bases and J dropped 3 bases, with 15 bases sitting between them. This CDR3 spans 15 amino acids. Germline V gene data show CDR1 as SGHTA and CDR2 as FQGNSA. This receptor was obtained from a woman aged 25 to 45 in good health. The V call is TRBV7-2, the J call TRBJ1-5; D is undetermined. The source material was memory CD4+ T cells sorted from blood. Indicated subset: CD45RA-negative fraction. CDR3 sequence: CASSLNGQYNQPQHF. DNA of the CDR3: TGTGCCAGCAGTCTAAATGGGCAGTACAATCAGCCCCAGCATTTT.